The clone carrying this TCR beta chain was recorded at least ten times. This CDR3 spans 17 amino acids. Germline V CDR1 and CDR2: SGHNT, YYREEE (reference sequence). Between the trimmed V and J ends, which lost 2 bases and 4 bases, there was a span of 19 bases. This sample stems from a study of human T cells and chemical hapten exposure. TCRdb ran MiXCR on the 5' RACE reads and lists one entry per CDR3 protein. The sample contains 110,000 to 150,000 distinct CDR3 sequences, roughly 4% of which appear only once. Unfractionated whole blood served as the source for total RNA extraction. The sequence was obtained from a female donor in good health. The chain couples TRBV5-4 to TRBJ1-3; possibly TRBD1 for D (6 bases). This CDR3 is CASSLDGQTLRGNTIYF. CDR3 coding DNA: TGTGCCAGCAGCTTAGACGGACAGACACTTCGCGGAAACACCATATATTTT.